This TCR beta chain was captured by sequencing in a study of patients and donors after allogeneic stem cell transplantation. TCRdb reprocessed the RT-PCR reads via MiXCR and lists one record per CDR3 protein. The table lists roughly 200,000 distinct CDR3 sequences, around two fifths of them singletons. V was trimmed by 0 bases and J by 7 bases, leaving 9 bases between them. The germline V gene encodes CDR1 MNHNY and CDR2 SVGAGI (reference sequence). The CDR3 length is 13 residues. This clonotype was seen more than once but under ten times. Sequencing was carried out using blood, either unsorted or a sorted T cell fraction (not recorded which). This TCR was sampled from a human donor who was either an allogeneic HSCT recipient or a stem cell or donor lymphocyte infusion donor (not recorded which). It is not recorded whose cells these are; they may come from a transplant donor. The chain carries TRBV6-6 and TRBJ1-2, with D possibly TRBD1 on 6 matching bases. The CDR3 bases are TGTGCCAGCAGTTACTCGGACAGCTCTGGCTACACCTTC. This gives the protein CASSYSDSSGYTF.